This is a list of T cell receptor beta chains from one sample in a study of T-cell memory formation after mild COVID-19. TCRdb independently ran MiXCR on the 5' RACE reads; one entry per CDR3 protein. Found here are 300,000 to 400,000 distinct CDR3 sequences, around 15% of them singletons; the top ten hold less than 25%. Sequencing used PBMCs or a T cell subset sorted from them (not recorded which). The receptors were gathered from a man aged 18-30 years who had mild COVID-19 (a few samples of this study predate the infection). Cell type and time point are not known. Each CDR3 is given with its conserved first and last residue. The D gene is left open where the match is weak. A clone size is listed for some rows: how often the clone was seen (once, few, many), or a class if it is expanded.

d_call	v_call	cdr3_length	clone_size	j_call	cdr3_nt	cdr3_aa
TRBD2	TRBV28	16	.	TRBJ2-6	TGTGCCAGCAGTCTAGCGGGGGTCTCTGGGGCCAACGTCCTGACTTTC	CASSLAGVSGANVLTF
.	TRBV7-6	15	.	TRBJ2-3	TGTGCCAGCAGCTTAGACGGTGGGCTGGGAGATACGCAGTATTTT	CASSLDGGLGDTQYF
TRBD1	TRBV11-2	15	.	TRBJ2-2	TGTGCCAGCAGCTGGGTACAGGGGTACACCGGGGAGCTGTTTTTT	CASSWVQGYTGELFF
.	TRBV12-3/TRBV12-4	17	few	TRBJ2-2	TGTGCCAGCAGTTTAGTATTTGGGGTCTCGAACACCGGGGAGCTGTTTTTT	CASSLVFGVSNTGELFF
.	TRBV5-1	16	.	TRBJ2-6	TGCGCCAGCAGCCCGGAAGGCTCCCGTGGGGCCAACGTCCTGACTTTC	CASSPEGSRGANVLTF
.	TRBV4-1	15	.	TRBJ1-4	TGCGCCAGCAGCCATCGGCATCCTACTAATGAAAAACTGTTTTTT	CASSHRHPTNEKLFF
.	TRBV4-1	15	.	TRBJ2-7	TGCGCCAGCAGCCCAGGACACATGAGCTCCTACGAGCAGTACTTC	CASSPGHMSSYEQYF
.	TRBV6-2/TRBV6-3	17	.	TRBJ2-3	TGTGCCAGCAGGGGGACCAAGGACCCGTCCCTCACAGATACGCAGTATTTT	CASRGTKDPSLTDTQYF
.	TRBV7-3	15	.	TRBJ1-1	TGTGCCAGCAGCCCAACCGGGCAATCGAACACTGAAGCTTTCTTT	CASSPTGQSNTEAFF
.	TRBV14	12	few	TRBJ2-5	TGTGCCAGCAGCCAAGGAGCTCGGACCCAGTACTTC	CASSQGARTQYF
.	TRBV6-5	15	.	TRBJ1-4	TGTGCCAGCAGTTACTCGTTCGCAACTAATGAAAAACTGTTTTTT	CASSYSFATNEKLFF
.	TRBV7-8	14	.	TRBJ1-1	TGTGCCAGCAGCTTACGGCGGGGGGACACTGAAGCTTTCTTT	CASSLRRGDTEAFF
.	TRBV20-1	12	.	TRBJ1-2	TGCAGTGCTGGGGTTCCCCCCTATGGCTACACCTTC	CSAGVPPYGYTF
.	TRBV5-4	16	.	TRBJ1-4	TGTGCCAGCAGCTTGGCCGGGACCGCAACTAATGAAAAACTGTTTTTT	CASSLAGTATNEKLFF
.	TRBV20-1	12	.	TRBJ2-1	TGCAGTGCTAGGCAGAGCGCCAATGAGCAGTTCTTC	CSARQSANEQFF
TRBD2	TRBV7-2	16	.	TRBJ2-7	TGTGCCAGCGAGGAATGGCGGGGACTAGCCTTCTACGAGCAGTACTTC	CASEEWRGLAFYEQYF
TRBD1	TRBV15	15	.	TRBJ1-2	TGTGCCACCAGCAGAGATCGGACAGGCACGAATGGCTACACCTTC	CATSRDRTGTNGYTF
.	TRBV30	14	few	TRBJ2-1	TGTGCCTGGAGTCTGGGGGGCTCCTACAATGAGCAGTTCTTC	CAWSLGGSYNEQFF
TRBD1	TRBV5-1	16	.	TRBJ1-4	TGCGCCAGCAGCTTGGCTGGGACAGGGATAGGCGAAAAACTGTTTTTT	CASSLAGTGIGEKLFF
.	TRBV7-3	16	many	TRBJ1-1	TGTGCCAGCAGCTTAGAAGGACGTAACTGGGACACTGAAGCTTTCTTT	CASSLEGRNWDTEAFF
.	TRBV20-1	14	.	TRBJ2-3	TGCAGTGCTAGAGGTGGACTACAGGCAGATACGCAGTATTTT	CSARGGLQADTQYF
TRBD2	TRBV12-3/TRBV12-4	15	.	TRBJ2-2	TGTGCCAGCAGTCCGAGCGGGGGGAACACCGGGGAGCTGTTTTTT	CASSPSGGNTGELFF
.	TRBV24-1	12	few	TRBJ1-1	TGTGCCACCAGTGATGCCTCGGAAGTCCTATTCTTT	CATSDASEVLFF
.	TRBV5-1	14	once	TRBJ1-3	TGCGCCAGCAGCTCCGGGACGTCTGGAAACGCCATATATTTT	CASSSGTSGNAIYF
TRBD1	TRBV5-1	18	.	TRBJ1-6	TGCGCCAGCAGCTCACAGTTGGGACAGGGGATAAGTAGCTCACCCCTCCACTTT	CASSSQLGQGISSSPLHF
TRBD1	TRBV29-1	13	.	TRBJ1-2	TGCAGCGTTCGGGACAGGGGTGATTATGGCTACACCTTC	CSVRDRGDYGYTF
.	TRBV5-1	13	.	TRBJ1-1	TGCGCCAGCAGCCCCCACGCCCGGGGTGAAGCTTTCTTT	CASSPHARGEAFF
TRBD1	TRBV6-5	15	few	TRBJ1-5	TGTGCCAGCAGTTACTCGGGACAGGGCAATCAGCCCCAGCATTTT	CASSYSGQGNQPQHF
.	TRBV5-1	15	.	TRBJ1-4	TGCGCCAGCAGCTTGGCCGGGGGAACTAATGAAAAACTGTTTTTT	CASSLAGGTNEKLFF
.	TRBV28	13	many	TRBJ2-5	TGTGCCAGCAGTTCCGGGGTCTATGAGACCCAGTACTTC	CASSSGVYETQYF
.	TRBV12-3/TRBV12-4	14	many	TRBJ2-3	TGTGCCAGCAGCCCAACTAGTGGTTCCGATACGCAGTATTTT	CASSPTSGSDTQYF
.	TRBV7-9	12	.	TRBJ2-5	TGTGCCAGCAGCTTAGGGTCGTCAGCGTCCAGCTTC	CASSLGSSASSF
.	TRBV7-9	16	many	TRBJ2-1	TGTGCCAGCAGCCCAAGTTGGCAGGGGCGGGGCAATGAGCAGTTCTTC	CASSPSWQGRGNEQFF
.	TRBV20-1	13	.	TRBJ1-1	TGCAGTGCTAGGACGACAGGCGGTACTGAAGCTTTCTTT	CSARTTGGTEAFF
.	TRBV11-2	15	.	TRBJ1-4	TGTGCCAGCAGCCAAGGACACGACGGGTATGAAAAACTGTTTTTT	CASSQGHDGYEKLFF
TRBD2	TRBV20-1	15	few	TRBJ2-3	TGCAGTGCAGAAACTAGCGGGGAAGCCACAGATACGCAGTATTTT	CSAETSGEATDTQYF
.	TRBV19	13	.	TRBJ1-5	TGTGCCAGTAGTAGCAGGATCAATCAGCCCCAGCATTTT	CASSSRINQPQHF
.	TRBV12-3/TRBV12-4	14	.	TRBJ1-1	TGTGCCAGCAGCCCAGCGGGGGTATGGACTGAAGCTTTCTTT	CASSPAGVWTEAFF
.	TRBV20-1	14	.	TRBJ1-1	TGCAGTGCTTACGGGACATCGGCCGGGACTGAAGCTTTCTTT	CSAYGTSAGTEAFF
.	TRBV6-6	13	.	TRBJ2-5	TGTGCCAGCAGTTCAGGGGCGGGGGAGACCCAGTACTTC	CASSSGAGETQYF
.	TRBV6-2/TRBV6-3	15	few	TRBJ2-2	TGTGCCAGCAGTTACGGGGGGATGAACACCGGGGAGCTGTTTTTT	CASSYGGMNTGELFF
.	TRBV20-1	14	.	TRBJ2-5	TGCAGTGCTCGGTACCGTAACCCGCAAGAGACCCAGTACTTC	CSARYRNPQETQYF
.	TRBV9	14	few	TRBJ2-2	TGTGCCAGCAGCGTTCCCCAGAACACCGGGGAGCTGTTTTTT	CASSVPQNTGELFF
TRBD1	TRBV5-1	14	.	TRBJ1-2	TGCGCCAGCAGCCAAGGGACAGGGGGCTATGGCTACACCTTC	CASSQGTGGYGYTF
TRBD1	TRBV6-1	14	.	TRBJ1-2	TGTGCCAGCAGGGACAGGGGGAGCTACTATGGCTACACCTTC	CASRDRGSYYGYTF
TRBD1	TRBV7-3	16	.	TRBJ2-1	TGTGCCAGCAGCTTAATTGCGGGACAGGGGGTCTTAGAGCAGTTCTTC	CASSLIAGQGVLEQFF
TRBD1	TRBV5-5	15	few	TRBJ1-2	TGTGCCAGCAGCTTGGTGTCGGCAGGGGGTAAGGGCTACACCTTC	CASSLVSAGGKGYTF
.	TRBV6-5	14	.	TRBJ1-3	TGTGCCAGCAGTAAAACAGACTCTGGAAACACCATATATTTT	CASSKTDSGNTIYF
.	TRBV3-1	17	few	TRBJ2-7	TGTGCCAGCAGCCACAGTTTACGTCCAGGTAATGTCTACGAGCAGTACTTC	CASSHSLRPGNVYEQYF
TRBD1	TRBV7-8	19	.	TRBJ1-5	TGTGCCAGCAGCGGTCGTAGGATGGGACAGGGGGCTTTAAGACAGCCCCAGCATTTT	CASSGRRMGQGALRQPQHF
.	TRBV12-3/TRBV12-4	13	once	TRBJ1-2	TGTGCCAGCAGCATCAGGGAAGACTATGGCTACACCTTC	CASSIREDYGYTF
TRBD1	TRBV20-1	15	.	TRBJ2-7	TGCAGTGCTGGGGACACGGGACAGGGTATTGGGGAGCAGTACTTC	CSAGDTGQGIGEQYF
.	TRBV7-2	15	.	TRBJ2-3	TGTGCCAGCAGCTTAGGGCGCTCTAGCACAGATACGCAGTATTTT	CASSLGRSSTDTQYF